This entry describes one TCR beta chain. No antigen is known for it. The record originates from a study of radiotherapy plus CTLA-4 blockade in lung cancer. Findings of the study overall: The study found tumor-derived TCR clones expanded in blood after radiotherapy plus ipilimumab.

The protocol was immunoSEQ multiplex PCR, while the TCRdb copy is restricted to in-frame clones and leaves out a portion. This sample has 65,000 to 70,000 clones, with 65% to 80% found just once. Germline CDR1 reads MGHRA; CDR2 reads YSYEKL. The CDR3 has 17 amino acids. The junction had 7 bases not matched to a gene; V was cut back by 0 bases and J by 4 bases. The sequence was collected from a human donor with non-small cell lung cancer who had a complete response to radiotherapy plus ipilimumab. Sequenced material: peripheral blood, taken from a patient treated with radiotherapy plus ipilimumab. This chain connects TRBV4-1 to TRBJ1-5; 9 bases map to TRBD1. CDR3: CASSQDENRGRNQPQHF. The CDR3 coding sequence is TGCGCCAGCAGCCAAGATGAAAACAGGGGGCGAAATCAGCCCCAGCATTTT.